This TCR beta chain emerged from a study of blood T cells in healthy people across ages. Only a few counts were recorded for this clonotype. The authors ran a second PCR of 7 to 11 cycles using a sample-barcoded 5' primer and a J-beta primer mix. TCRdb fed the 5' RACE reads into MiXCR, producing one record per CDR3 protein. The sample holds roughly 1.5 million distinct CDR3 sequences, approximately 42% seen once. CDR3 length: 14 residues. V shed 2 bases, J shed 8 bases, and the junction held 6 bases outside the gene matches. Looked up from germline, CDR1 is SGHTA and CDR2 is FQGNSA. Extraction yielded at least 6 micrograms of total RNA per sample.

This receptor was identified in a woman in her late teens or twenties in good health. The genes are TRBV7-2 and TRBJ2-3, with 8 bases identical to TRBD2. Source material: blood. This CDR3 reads CASSLSGGEATQYF. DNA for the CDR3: TGTGCCAGCAGCTTATCGGGGGGGGAAGCTACGCAGTATTTT.